One sample yielded the 14 T cell receptor beta chains listed below, sequenced in a study of blood T cell repertoires in COVID-19. Profiling relied on immunoSEQ multiplex PCR, and the TCRdb table lists in-frame clones only, not all of them. The repertoire holds more than 200,000 clones, around 80% seen once, with approximately 1.8% in the top ten. The sequenced sample consisted of PBMCs or T cells enriched from blood (not recorded which). The receptors stem from a man in his sixties who had recovered from COVID-19.

This clone was found once. The V call is TRBV6-5, the J call TRBJ1-1; the D gene is possibly TRBD1 (6 bases). Trimming cost V 5 bases and J 1 base, with 14 bases left between them. This CDR3 contains 15 residues. CDR1 is MNHEY and CDR2 is SVGAGI in the germline V gene. The chain's CDR3 is CASSRSGHQNTEAFF. Written as DNA, the CDR3 is TGTGCCAGCAGTCGCTCGGGACACCAGAACACTGAAGCTTTCTTT.

The V call is TRBV19, the J call TRBJ1-4; TRBD1 agrees at 8 bases. Germline assignment: CDR1 LNHDA and CDR2 SQIVND (reference sequence). The V gene end was trimmed by 6 bases and the J gene end by 5 bases; junction bases not matched to a gene: 5. The CDR3 totals 14 residues. The CDR3 here is CASSRTGFNEKLFF. In nucleotides, the CDR3 is TGTGCCAGTAGCCGGACAGGGTTCAATGAAAAACTGTTTTTT.

This chain connects TRBV7-2 to TRBJ2-3, with 9 bases lining up with TRBD1. The CDR3 consists of 15 residues. The germline CDR1 and CDR2 sequences are SGHTA and FQGNSA. The V and J ends lost 5 bases and 1 base, in that order; junction bases with no gene match: 4. The DNA for the CDR3 is TGTGCCAGCAGCCTCCGGGACAGGGGCACAGATACGCAGTATTTT. Its translation: CASSLRDRGTDTQYF.

The rearrangement joins TRBV10-2 to TRBJ2-5; D gene unclear. The CDR3 is 13 amino acids. The V gene's germline CDR1 is WSHSY and CDR2 SAAADI. The ends were cut back, 7 bases at V and 2 bases at J, with 11 bases in the middle. CDR3 DNA: TGCGCCAGCACCTCGAACGGTCAAGAGACCCAGTACTTC. It codes for CASTSNGQETQYF.

This chain connects TRBV6-5 to TRBJ1-6; unclear D gene. Germline values: CDR1 MNHEY, CDR2 SVGAGI. Trimming took 6 bases from V and 9 from J, leaving 15 bases between them. CDR3 length: 14 amino acids. The DNA of the CDR3 is TGTGCCAGCAGGCAGCACTGGGAGGCTTCACCCCTCCACTTT. Its translation: CASRQHWEASPLHF.

The sample holds one count of this clone. The rearrangement joins TRBV27 to TRBJ1-4; D is ambiguous. In germline, CDR1 is MNHEY, CDR2 SMNVEV (reference sequence). The length of the CDR3 is 13 residues. V was trimmed by 6 bases and J by 4 bases, leaving 9 bases between them. The CDR3 protein is CASRAEINEKLFF. The CDR3 DNA reads TGTGCCAGCAGGGCAGAAATTAATGAAAAACTGTTTTTT.

V gene TRBV7-9 combines with J gene TRBJ2-3; TRBD2 aligns across 13 bases. Germline CDR1 and CDR2: SEHNR and FQNEAQ (reference sequence). This CDR3 spans 16 amino acids. The V segment lost 4 bases and the J segment 2 bases; nucleotides outside the gene matches: 3. The CDR3 sequence is CASSSGLAGATDTQYF. Written as DNA, the CDR3 is TGTGCCAGCAGCTCCGGACTAGCGGGGGCCACAGATACGCAGTATTTT.

The chain couples TRBV24-1 to TRBJ2-1; 8 positions agree with TRBD1. Losses at the gene ends were 4 bases for V and 15 bases for J; bases not matched to a gene: 7. The germline gives CDR1 KGHDR, CDR2 SFDVKD. The length of the CDR3 is 12 residues. This CDR3 is CATSDNDRGRFF. In DNA, the CDR3 is TGTGCCACCAGTGACAATGACAGGGGAAGGTTCTTC.

The chain is built from TRBV7-6 and TRBJ2-3; 12 bases match TRBD2. J was trimmed by 4 bases and V by 4 bases; bases with no gene match: 6. The CDR3 has 16 amino acids. Germline CDR1 is SGHVS and CDR2 is FNYEAQ. The CDR3 DNA is TGTGCCAGCAGCTCCTACACTAGCGGGGGGCCAGATACGCAGTATTTT. Amino acids: CASSSYTSGGPDTQYF.

V usage is TRBV21-1 and J usage is TRBJ1-5; the table's TRBD1 call for D was not verified on the DNA. TRBV21-1 is reported as a pseudogene. The CDR3 covers 16 residues. The CDR3 here is CASSTRGQGECQPQHF. CDR3 nucleotide sequence: TGTGCCAGCAGCACTCGGGGACAGGGGGAATGTCAGCCCCAGCATTTT.

The chain carries TRBV3-1 (or the pseudogene TRBV3-2) and TRBJ2-7, with D maybe TRBD1 (5 bases). The CDR3 has 16 amino acids. The germline V gene encodes CDR1 LGHDT and CDR2 YNNKEL (reference sequence). V lost 4 bases and J 0 bases, leaving 16 bases between the germline ends. CDR3 bases: TGTGCCAGCAGCCCTCTTAAGACAGCCAGCTCCTACGAGCAGTACTTC. It encodes CASSPLKTASSYEQYF.

The rearrangement joins TRBV5-5 to TRBJ2-7; D perhaps matches TRBD2 (5 bases). The CDR3 sequence is 14 residues long. V gave up 0 bases and J gave up 0 bases, with 7 bases separating them. Germline CDR1 reads SGHKS; CDR2 reads YYEKEE (reference sequence). This CDR3 reads CASSLVGSSYEQYF. In nucleotides, the CDR3 is TGTGCCAGCAGCTTGGTTGGGAGCTCCTACGAGCAGTACTTC.

V usage is TRBV7-3 and J usage is TRBJ2-2; D may be TRBD1 (5 bases). CDR1 and CDR2 from the germline V gene are SGHTA and FQGTGA. The CDR3 length is 14 residues. Trimming shortened V by 5 bases and J by 4 bases, and 11 bases separated the two germline ends. As DNA, the CDR3 is TGTGCCAGCAGCAGCAGGGATCGCACCGGGGAGCTGTTTTTT. This encodes CASSSRDRTGELFF.

To note about this clone: This CDR3 is also generated by other DNA sequences in the sample. The rearrangement uses TRBV19 and TRBJ1-1; 11 positions agree with TRBD1. Germline CDR1 is LNHDA and CDR2 is SQIVND (reference sequence). The V segment lost 5 bases and the J segment 4 bases; nucleotides outside the gene matches: 6. The CDR3 extends over 15 amino acids. The chain's CDR3 is CASSSGQGARTEAFF. The DNA of the CDR3 is TGTGCCAGTAGTTCCGGACAGGGGGCGCGCACTGAAGCTTTCTTT.